This T cell receptor (beta chain) was sequenced in a study of spatial heterogeneity in lung cancer. The overall study: Detection consistently yielded more beta chains than alpha chains.

Time point described: sample taken at primary tumor resection. Sequencing was performed on whole RNA extracted from tumor and nontumor lung tissue, or from frozen PBMC, and the material was left unsorted. Samples were obtained from approximately 72 donors, all untreated early-stage non-small cell lung cancer patients. The CDR3 totals 15 residues. Germline lookup yields CDR1 LNHDA and CDR2 SQIVND (reference sequence). Trimming took 7 bases from V and 6 from J, leaving 19 bases between them. Carried by each TCR cDNA molecule was a unique molecular identifier. TCRdb re-called the 5' RACE reads through MiXCR, storing one row per CDR3 protein. The table has roughly 11,000 distinct CDR3 sequences, about 3.5% seen once. This clonotype was observed at least ten times. A library made for alpha chains picked up this beta chain off target, so its size means little.

The sequence was collected from a female donor with early-stage non-small cell lung cancer. Here the sequenced sample was PBMCs, taken at surgery. The chain has TRBV19 and TRBJ2-4, with D maybe TRBD2 (6 bases). CDR3 in amino acids: CASTSGGALGNIQYF. CDR3 coding DNA: TGTGCCAGTACCTCAGGAGGGGCGCTTGGAAACATTCAGTACTTC.